Listed below are T cell receptor beta chains from one sample, sequenced in a study of control samples from healthy donors and cancer patients. Measured with immunoSEQ multiplex PCR; TCRdb has only the in-frame clones, and not every one. In the table there are around 90,000 clones, more than 75% of which are singletons. Material for sequencing was blood. All receptors derive from a woman aged 40 to 49 in good health. The CDR3 runs from the conserved cysteine through the conserved F or W. The D gene is left open where the match is weak. The listing skips clone size in some rows; elsewhere it reads once, few, many or a size class.

J gene	D gene	V gene	clone size	CDR3 protein	CDR3 DNA
TRBJ2-5	.	TRBV7-9	few	CASSLSEGTQYF	TGTGCCAGCAGCTTGTCGGAGGGGACCCAGTACTTC
TRBJ1-1	.	TRBV19	.	CATSTGTEAFF	TGTGCCACCAGCACGGGCACTGAAGCTTTCTTT
TRBJ1-2	.	TRBV3-1/TRBV3-2	.	CASTLGGARGYTF	TGTGCCAGCACCCTCGGGGGGGCACGTGGCTACACCTTC
TRBJ1-2	TRBD1	TRBV9	once	CASSVDRGYGYTF	TGTGCCAGCAGCGTAGACAGGGGATATGGCTACACCTTC
TRBJ1-2	TRBD1	TRBV7-8	.	CASSLVEGQNYGYTF	TGTGCCAGCAGCTTAGTGGAGGGACAGAACTATGGCTACACCTTC
TRBJ2-3	.	TRBV7-2	.	CASSLDLEDTQYF	TGTGCCAGCAGCTTAGATTTGGAAGATACGCAGTATTTT
TRBJ1-2	.	TRBV9	.	CASSDSNYGYTF	TGTGCCAGCAGCGACTCTAACTATGGCTACACCTTC
TRBJ1-1	.	TRBV5-1	.	CASSLTPGTEAFF	TGCGCCAGCAGCTTAACACCGGGGACTGAAGCTTTCTTT
TRBJ2-3	.	TRBV5-1	.	CASSFSWDTQYF	TGCGCCAGCAGCTTCTCCTGGGATACGCAGTATTTT
TRBJ2-1	TRBD2	TRBV10-2	few	CASSPGRVHNEQFF	TGCGCCAGCAGCCCAGGGAGGGTCCACAATGAGCAGTTCTTC
TRBJ2-3	.	TRBV19	.	CASSRQGGSGTDTQYF	TGTGCCAGTAGCAGACAGGGAGGGTCGGGCACAGATACGCAGTATTTT
TRBJ2-7	.	TRBV12-3/TRBV12-4	.	CASSLVRWDEQYF	TGTGCCAGCAGTTTAGTCAGGTGGGACGAGCAGTACTTC
TRBJ1-2	.	TRBV18	.	CASSPMTDYGYTF	TGTGCCAGCTCACCAATGACAGACTATGGCTACACCTTC
TRBJ2-7	.	TRBV30	.	CAWSIGRLRYEQYF	TGTGCCTGGAGTATTGGACGCCTCAGATACGAGCAGTACTTC
TRBJ2-7	.	TRBV30	.	CAWSRSELAVSRQYF	TGTGCCTGGAGTAGATCGGAACTAGCAGTTTCAAGGCAGTACTTC
TRBJ1-2	.	TRBV5-6	.	CASSLRGGGYTF	TGTGCCAGCAGCTTGAGGGGTGGTGGCTACACCTTC
TRBJ2-1	.	TRBV5-1	.	CASSLSSSYNEQFF	TGCGCCAGCAGCTTGTCCAGCTCCTACAATGAGCAGTTCTTC
TRBJ1-1	.	TRBV10-2	.	CASSVRGNTEAFF	TGCGCCAGCAGTGTTCGGGGGAACACTGAAGCTTTCTTT
TRBJ2-7	.	TRBV7-9	once	CASSLEASSYEQYF	TGTGCCAGCAGCTTAGAGGCCAGCTCCTACGAGCAGTACTTC
TRBJ2-1	TRBD2	TRBV7-3	.	CASSPFGGVSYNEQFF	TGTGCCAGCAGCCCCTTTGGGGGGGTGTCCTACAATGAGCAGTTCTTC
TRBJ2-2	.	TRBV7-2	.	CASSPTNGELFF	TGTGCCAGCAGCCCCACGAACGGGGAGCTGTTTTTT
TRBJ1-4	.	TRBV29-1	.	CSAETGWGSTNEKLFF	TGCAGCGCCGAGACAGGTTGGGGATCAACTAATGAAAAACTGTTTTTT
TRBJ2-3	TRBD2	TRBV5-1	.	CASSSILSGGASDTQYF	TGCGCCAGCAGCTCCATCCTTAGCGGGGGCGCATCGGATACGCAGTATTTT
TRBJ1-5	.	TRBV12-3/TRBV12-4	.	CASSLRTKWPQHF	TGTGCCAGCAGTCTCAGGACGAAATGGCCCCAGCATTTT
TRBJ2-7	TRBD1	TRBV29-1	once	CSVATGVSYEQYF	TGCAGCGTCGCCACAGGGGTTTCCTACGAGCAGTACTTC
TRBJ2-1	.	TRBV5-1	.	CASRMGESSYNEQFF	TGCGCCAGCAGAATGGGGGAATCCTCCTACAATGAGCAGTTCTTC
TRBJ2-1	TRBD2	TRBV5-1	.	CASSLGLAGALLRNEQFF	TGCGCCAGCAGCTTAGGTCTAGCGGGGGCCCTTCTCCGCAATGAGCAGTTCTTC
TRBJ2-7	.	TRBV27	.	CASSLGALLEGPYEQYF	TGTGCCAGCAGTTTAGGGGCGTTACTGGAGGGGCCCTACGAGCAGTACTTC
TRBJ2-3	.	TRBV15	.	CATSREGNTQYF	TGTGCCACCAGCAGGGAGGGTAATACGCAGTATTTT